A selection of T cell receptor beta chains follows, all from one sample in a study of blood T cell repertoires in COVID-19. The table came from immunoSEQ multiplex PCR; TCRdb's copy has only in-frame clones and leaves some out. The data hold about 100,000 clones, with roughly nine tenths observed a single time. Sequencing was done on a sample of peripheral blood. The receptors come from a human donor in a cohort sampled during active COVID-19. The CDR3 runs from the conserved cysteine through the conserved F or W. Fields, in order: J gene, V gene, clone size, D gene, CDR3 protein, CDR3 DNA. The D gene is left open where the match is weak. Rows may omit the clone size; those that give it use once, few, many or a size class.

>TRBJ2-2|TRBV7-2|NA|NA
CASSFLWAGGSGELFF
TGTGCCAGCAGCTTTTTGTGGGCGGGTGGATCCGGGGAGCTGTTTTTT
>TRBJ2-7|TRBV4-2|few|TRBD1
CASSQDGDSSYEQYF
TGTGCCAGCAGCCAAGATGGGGACAGCTCCTACGAGCAGTACTTC
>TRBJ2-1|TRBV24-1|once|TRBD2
CATSDLMRGTGHNEQFF
TGTGCCACCAGTGATTTAATGCGGGGGACGGGGCACAATGAGCAGTTCTTC
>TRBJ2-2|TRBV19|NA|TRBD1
CASSLEGQAFTLGNTGELFF
TGTGCCAGTAGTTTAGAAGGACAGGCCTTCACATTAGGGAACACCGGGGAGCTGTTTTTT
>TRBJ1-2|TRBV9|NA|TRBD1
CASSHRGGTGSTYGYTF
TGTGCCAGCAGCCACCGGGGAGGGACAGGGTCTACCTATGGCTACACCTTC
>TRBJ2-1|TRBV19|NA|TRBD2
CASSVLAGSSNEQFF
TGTGCCAGTAGTGTACTAGCGGGAAGTAGCAATGAGCAGTTCTTC
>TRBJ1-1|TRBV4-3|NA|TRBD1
CASSPGPSGTGVTEAFF
TGCGCCAGCAGCCCCGGCCCTTCCGGGACAGGCGTCACTGAAGCTTTCTTT
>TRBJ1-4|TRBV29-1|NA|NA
CSASREWGKLFF
TGCAGCGCCTCCCGGGAGTGGGGAAAACTGTTTTTT
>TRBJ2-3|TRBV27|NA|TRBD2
CASSPPAGGEDTQYF
TGTGCCAGCAGTCCCCCCGCGGGGGGGGAAGATACGCAGTATTTT
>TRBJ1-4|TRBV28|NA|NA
CASSPPVGGRAEKLFF
TGTGCCAGCAGCCCCCCCGTGGGGGGTAGGGCTGAAAAACTGTTTTTT
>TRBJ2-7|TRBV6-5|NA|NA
CASSLFGGRPYEQYF
TGTGCCAGCAGTCTATTCGGGGGGCGACCCTACGAGCAGTACTTC
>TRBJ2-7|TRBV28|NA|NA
CASSPEGDEQYF
TGTGCCAGCAGTCCGGAAGGAGACGAGCAGTACTTC
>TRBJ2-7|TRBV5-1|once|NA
CASSSGEGNYYEQYF
TGCGCCAGCAGCTCAGGGGAGGGGAATTACTACGAGCAGTACTTC
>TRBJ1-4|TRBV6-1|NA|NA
CASSEARAPTNEKLFF
TGTGCCAGCAGTGAAGCCAGGGCGCCGACTAATGAAAAACTGTTTTTT
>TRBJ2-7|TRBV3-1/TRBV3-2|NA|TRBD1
CASSLPPGQEAYEQYF
TGTGCCAGCAGCCTCCCTCCGGGACAGGAGGCCTACGAGCAGTACTTC
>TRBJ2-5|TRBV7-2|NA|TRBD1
CASSWDRRETQYF
TGTGCCAGCAGCTGGGACAGGAGAGAGACCCAGTACTTC
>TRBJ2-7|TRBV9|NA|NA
CASSVVLAVLSYEQYF
TGTGCCAGCAGCGTAGTATTAGCGGTGCTCTCCTACGAGCAGTACTTC
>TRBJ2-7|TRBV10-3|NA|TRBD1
CAISEIGTGDEQYF
TGTGCCATCAGTGAGATAGGGACAGGGGACGAGCAGTACTTC
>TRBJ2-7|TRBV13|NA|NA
CASSPPRDYEQYF
TGTGCCAGCAGCCCCCCCCGGGACTACGAGCAGTACTTC
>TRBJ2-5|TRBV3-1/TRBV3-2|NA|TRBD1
CASSPPDREETQYF
TGTGCCAGCAGCCCTCCTGACAGGGAAGAGACCCAGTACTTC
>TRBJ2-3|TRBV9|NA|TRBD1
CASSVDRDSTFPTDTQYF
TGTGCCAGCAGCGTAGATCGGGACAGTACCTTTCCCACAGATACGCAGTATTTT
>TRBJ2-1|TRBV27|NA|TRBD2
CASRGVSGRGNEQFF
TGTGCCAGCCGGGGTGTCTCCGGGAGGGGCAATGAGCAGTTCTTC
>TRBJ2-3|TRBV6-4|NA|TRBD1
CASSVQPRDRGPRDTQYF
TGTGCCAGCAGTGTTCAACCCCGGGACAGGGGCCCTCGGGATACGCAGTATTTT
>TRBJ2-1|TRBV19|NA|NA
CASSIASGDEQFF
TGTGCCAGTAGTATCGCGTCGGGAGATGAGCAGTTCTTC
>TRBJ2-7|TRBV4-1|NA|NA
CASSQEEGYEQYF
TGCGCCAGCAGCCAAGAAGAGGGATACGAGCAGTACTTC
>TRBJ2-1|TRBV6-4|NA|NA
CASNRRQGGKNEQFF
TGTGCCAGCAACAGAAGACAGGGAGGTAAAAATGAGCAGTTCTTC
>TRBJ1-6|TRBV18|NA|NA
CASSLQDRNSPLHF
TGTGCCAGCTCACTACAGGACCGAAATTCACCCCTCCACTTT
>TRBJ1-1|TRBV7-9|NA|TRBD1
CASSSTREGQGNTEAFF
TGTGCCAGCAGCTCCACTCGCGAGGGACAGGGGAACACCGAAGCTTTCTTT
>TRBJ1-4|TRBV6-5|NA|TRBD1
CASKTDRGIEKLFF
TGTGCCAGCAAAACGGACAGGGGAATTGAAAAACTGTTTTTT
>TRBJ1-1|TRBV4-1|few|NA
CASSPRTEDTEAFF
TGCGCCAGCAGCCCACGGACGGAGGACACTGAAGCTTTCTTT
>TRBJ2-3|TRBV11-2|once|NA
CASSTGAQYF
TGTGCCAGCAGCACCGGGGCGCAGTATTTT
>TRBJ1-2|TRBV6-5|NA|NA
CASSYGQSYGYTF
TGTGCCAGCAGTTATGGGCAGAGCTATGGCTACACCTTC
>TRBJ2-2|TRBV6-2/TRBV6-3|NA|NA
CASSYGLGGRTGELFF
TGTGCCAGCAGTTACGGCTTAGGTGGGCGCACCGGGGAGCTGTTTTTT
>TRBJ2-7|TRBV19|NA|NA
CASQDSYEQYF
TGTGCCAGTCAGGACAGCTACGAGCAGTACTTC
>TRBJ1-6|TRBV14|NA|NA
CASSQWGVGSPLHF
TGTGCCAGCAGCCAATGGGGGGTTGGTTCACCCCTCCACTTT
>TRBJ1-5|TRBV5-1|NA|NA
CASSAGTPNQPQHF
TGCGCCAGCAGCGCCGGGACACCCAATCAGCCCCAGCATTTT
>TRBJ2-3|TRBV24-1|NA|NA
CATSDLPGVTGTDTQYF
TGTGCCACCAGTGATTTGCCGGGGGTAACGGGCACAGATACGCAGTATTTT
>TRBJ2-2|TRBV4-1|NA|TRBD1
CASSSPGGTGELFF
TGCGCCAGCAGTTCACCAGGGGGAACCGGGGAGCTGTTTTTT
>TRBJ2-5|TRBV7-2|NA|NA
CASSLAKTRQETQYF
TGTGCCAGCAGCTTAGCGAAGACTAGGCAAGAGACCCAGTACTTC
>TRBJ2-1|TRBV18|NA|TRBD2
CASSPQRSGGTYNEQFF
TGTGCCAGCTCACCACAAAGAAGCGGGGGGACCTACAATGAGCAGTTCTTC
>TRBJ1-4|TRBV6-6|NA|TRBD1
CASSSETGGSFEKLFF
TGTGCCAGCAGTTCCGAGACAGGGGGCTCGTTTGAAAAACTGTTTTTT
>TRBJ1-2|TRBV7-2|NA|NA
CASSSRGGSHGYTF
TGTGCCAGCAGCTCTCGCGGCGGATCGCATGGCTACACCTTC
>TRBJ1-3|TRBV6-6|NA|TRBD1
CASSRTGQGASGNTIYF
TGTGCCAGCAGCCGAACGGGACAGGGGGCGTCTGGAAACACCATATATTTT
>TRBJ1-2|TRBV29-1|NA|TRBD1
CSVPRTGDYGYTF
TGCAGCGTTCCAAGGACAGGGGACTATGGCTACACCTTC
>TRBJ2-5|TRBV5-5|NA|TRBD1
CASSLSTGVETQYF
TGTGCCAGCAGCTTGAGCACAGGGGTGGAGACCCAGTACTTC
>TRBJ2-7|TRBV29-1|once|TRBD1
CSVQGGSLYEQYF
TGCAGCGTACAAGGGGGCAGTCTATACGAGCAGTACTTC
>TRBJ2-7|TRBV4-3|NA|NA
CASSQASADEQYF
TGCGCCAGCAGCCAAGCTTCGGCGGACGAGCAGTACTTC
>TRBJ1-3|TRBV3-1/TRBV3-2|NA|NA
CASSQRSGNTIYF
TGTGCCAGCAGCCAGAGATCCGGAAACACCATATATTTT
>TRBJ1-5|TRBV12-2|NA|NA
CASRATGRHQPQHF
TGTGCAAGTCGCGCGACAGGGCGGCATCAGCCCCAGCATTTT
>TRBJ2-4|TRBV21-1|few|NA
CASSKDGDRDQNLVAKNIQYF
TGTGCCAGCAGCAAAGACGGGGACAGAGATCAAAACCTAGTAGCCAAAAACATTCAGTACTTC
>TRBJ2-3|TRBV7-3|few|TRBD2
CASSRSGGTTDTQYF
TGTGCCAGCAGCCGTAGCGGGGGGACCACAGATACGCAGTATTTT
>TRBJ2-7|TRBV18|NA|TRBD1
CASSPRQGGHEQYF
TGTGCCAGCTCACCTAGACAGGGGGGCCACGAGCAGTACTTC
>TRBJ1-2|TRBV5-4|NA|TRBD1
CASSPTGGNGYTF
TGTGCCAGCAGCCCGACAGGGGGTAATGGCTACACCTTC